The 16 T cell receptor beta chains presented below share a single source sample, sequenced in a study of CD8+CD57+ T cells in acquired aplastic anemia. The use of genomic DNA as template underpinned the TCR beta VDJ and CDR3 profiling. TCRdb called the reads again in MiXCR, with one record for every CDR3 protein. The data contain roughly 130,000 distinct CDR3 sequences, around 48% of them seen just once; the ten biggest clones take up 2% to 3%. The sequencing input was sorted CD4+, CD8+, or CD8+CD57+ T cells (not recorded which) from PBMCs. These receptors all stem from a human donor in good health, serving as a control.

The rearrangement uses TRBV7-2 and TRBJ2-7, with TRBD1 matching over 7 bases. The germline gives CDR1 SGHTA, CDR2 FQGNSA. V was pared by 2 bases and J by 1 base, with 2 bases of the junction left unmatched. The length of the CDR3 is 14 residues. CDR3: CASSLYRGSYEQYF. The CDR3 DNA follows: TGTGCCAGCAGCTTATACAGGGGATCCTACGAGCAGTACTTC. Full variable domain (rest looked up from reference TRBV7-2 and TRBJ2-7): GAGVSQSPSNKVTEKGKDVELRCDPISGHTALYWYRQSLGQGLEFLIYFQGNSAPDKSGLPSDRFSAERTGGSVSTLTIQRTQQEDSAVYLCASSLYRGSYEQYFGPGTRLTVT.

As for this clonotype: This clone may be a read error of a much larger clone one base away. The V call is TRBV15, the J call TRBJ1-2; 9 positions agree with TRBD1. Per the germline V gene, CDR1 is LNHNV and CDR2 is YYDKDF (reference sequence). The CDR3 spans 14 residues. Trimming cost V 8 bases and J 8 bases; bases outside gene matches: 12. The CDR3 nucleotides read TGTGCCACCGGCCGAGGGGGGACAGGGCAGGGCTACACCTTC. Residues: CATGRGGTGQGYTF.

This chain uses TRBV4-2 with TRBJ1-6, with D possibly matching TRBD1 (6 bases). Germline lookup yields CDR1 LGHNA and CDR2 YNFKEQ. The CDR3 loop spans 17 amino acids. With 5 bases removed from V and 9 bases from J, the gap between germline ends came to 23 bases. CDR3 bases: TGTGCCAGCAGCGAAGCCTTGGGGGGCACGGATGGTTCACCCCTCCACTTT. Residues: CASSEALGGTDGSPLHF.

The table lists this clonotype with many counts. The J gene is TRBJ1-2, the V gene TRBV6-1; 11 nucleotides line up with TRBD1. V gave up 6 bases and J gave up 4 bases; unmatched junction bases: 7. From germline, CDR1 is MNHNS and CDR2 SASEGT. The CDR3 has 15 residues. This CDR3 reads CASRPTGQGGYGYTF. In nucleotides, the CDR3 is TGTGCCAGCAGACCGACGGGACAGGGGGGCTATGGCTACACCTTC.

The V call is TRBV20-1, the J call TRBJ2-7; 7 positions agree with TRBD1. Germline lookup yields CDR1 DFQATT and CDR2 SNEGSKA (reference sequence). CDR3 length: 13 amino acids. With 1 base clipped from V and 2 bases from J, the junction kept 2 bases outside the gene matches. CDR3 nucleotides: TGCAGTGCTAGAGTAGGGGGCCCCTACGAGCAGTACTTC. Its translation: CSARVGGPYEQYF.

This clonotype was observed many times. The chain uses TRBV12-3 or TRBV12-4 and TRBJ1-2; D unclear. The CDR3 length is 13 residues. The ends were cut back, 3 bases at V and 1 base at J, with 6 bases in the middle. For the CDR3, the DNA is TGTGCCAGCAGTTTGGGGATTAACTATGGCTACACCTTC. Protein: CASSLGINYGYTF.

The gene calls are TRBV3-1 and TRBJ2-1; D assignment may be TRBD1 or TRBD2 (5 bases each). V lost 6 bases to trimming and J lost 8 bases, with 20 bases between them. The CDR3 is made up of 15 amino acids. Germline values: CDR1 LGHDT, CDR2 YNNKEL (reference sequence). CDR3: CASRRQGRRIDEQFF. CDR3 DNA sequence: TGTGCCAGCAGGAGGCAGGGACGCCGTATCGATGAGCAGTTCTTC.

J is TRBJ1-5 and V is TRBV24-1; TRBD1 might be the D (6 bases). Germline V CDR1 and CDR2: KGHDR, SFDVKD. V lost 2 bases, J lost 2 bases, and 18 bases lay in between. The CDR3 is 18 amino acids. For the CDR3, the DNA is TGTGCCACCAGTGATTCCCTGGGCAGGGGAAGAGGCAATCAGCCCCAGCATTTT. This translates into CATSDSLGRGRGNQPQHF.

V is TRBV10-3 and J is TRBJ1-2; possibly TRBD1 for D (6 bases). The V gene's germline CDR1 is ENHRY and CDR2 SYGVKD. This CDR3 contains 14 residues. Trimming pared 5 bases from V and 3 bases from J, leaving 13 bases between. The CDR3 DNA reads as TGTGCCATCAGTTCCCAGGGGAAGGACTATGGCTACACCTTC. This sequence encodes CAISSQGKDYGYTF.

The chain uses TRBV7-4 and TRBJ1-3; TRBD1 might be the D (6 bases). Trimming took 5 bases from V and 0 from J, leaving 20 bases between them. Germline assignment: CDR1 SGHVT and CDR2 SQSDAQ. The CDR3 runs to 18 residues. Here the CDR3 reads CASSRLSAQGTSGNTIYF. The CDR3 region has the DNA TGTGCCAGCAGCCGCCTTTCGGCACAGGGCACCTCTGGAAACACCATATATTTT.

The chain recombines TRBV7-3 with TRBJ2-7; TRBD1 might be the D (5 bases). V was clipped by 2 bases and J by 6 bases, with 11 bases between them. The CDR3 loop spans 13 amino acids. Germline assignment: CDR1 SGHTA and CDR2 FQGTGA. The CDR3 nucleotides are TGTGCCAGCAGCTTAGAAGGGGTGTTCGAGCAGTACTTC. Translating gives CASSLEGVFEQYF.

This clonotype came up a few times. The rearrangement uses TRBV7-6 and TRBJ2-5, with unresolved D. V lost 4 bases and J 5 bases, leaving 11 bases between the germline ends. CDR3 size: 13 residues. In germline, CDR1 is SGHVS, CDR2 FNYEAQ. As DNA, the CDR3 is TGTGCCAGCAGCTCCCAGGCCAAGGAGACCCAGTACTTC. It specifies CASSSQAKETQYF.

Points on this clonotype: Possible read error: a much larger clone is one base away. This chain joins TRBV30 and TRBJ2-3; D may correspond to TRBD1 or TRBD2 (5 bases each). Trimming took 6 bases from V and 4 from J, leaving 17 bases between them. Germline CDR1 GTSNPN, CDR2 SVGIG (reference sequence). This CDR3 is 14 amino acids long. The CDR3 sequence is CACTSGAGADTQYF. CDR3 DNA: TGTGCCTGCACGTCCGGGGCAGGCGCAGATACGCAGTATTTT. The full variable domain, rest sourced from reference TRBV30 and TRBJ2-3, is SQTIHQWPATLVQPVGSPLSLECTVEGTSNPNLYWYRQAAGRGLQLLFYSVGIGQISSEVPQNLSASRPQDRQFILSSKKLLLSDSGFYLCACTSGAGADTQYFGPGTRLTVL.

This clonotype was found many times. The chain recombines TRBV12-5 with TRBJ2-1; the match to TRBD1 covers 7 bases. CDR3 length: 15 amino acids. CDR1 and CDR2 (germline): LGHNT, FRNRAP. The junction had 10 bases not matched to a gene; V was cut back by 2 bases and J by 9 bases. CDR3 residues: CASGLWAGGKGEQFF. In DNA form, the CDR3 reads TGTGCTAGTGGTTTGTGGGCAGGGGGTAAAGGTGAGCAGTTCTTC.

The genes are TRBV20-1 and TRBJ2-1; 10 bases map to TRBD2. This CDR3 is 14 amino acids long. The junction had 7 bases not matched to a gene; V was cut back by 3 bases and J by 8 bases. Looked up from germline, CDR1 is DFQATT and CDR2 is SNEGSKA (reference sequence). The CDR3 region is CSASLAGAVDEQFF. CDR3 bases: TGCAGTGCTAGCCTAGCGGGGGCTGTCGATGAGCAGTTCTTC.

This chain connects TRBV7-2 to TRBJ2-5; TRBD2 might be the D (5 bases). The V gene lost 5 bases and the J gene lost 1 base, with 8 bases spanning the gap. The CDR3 has 13 residues. Germline assignment: CDR1 SGHTA and CDR2 FQGNSA. Here the CDR3 reads CASSRTFQETQYF. CDR3 coding DNA: TGTGCCAGCAGCCGGACTTTCCAAGAGACCCAGTACTTC.